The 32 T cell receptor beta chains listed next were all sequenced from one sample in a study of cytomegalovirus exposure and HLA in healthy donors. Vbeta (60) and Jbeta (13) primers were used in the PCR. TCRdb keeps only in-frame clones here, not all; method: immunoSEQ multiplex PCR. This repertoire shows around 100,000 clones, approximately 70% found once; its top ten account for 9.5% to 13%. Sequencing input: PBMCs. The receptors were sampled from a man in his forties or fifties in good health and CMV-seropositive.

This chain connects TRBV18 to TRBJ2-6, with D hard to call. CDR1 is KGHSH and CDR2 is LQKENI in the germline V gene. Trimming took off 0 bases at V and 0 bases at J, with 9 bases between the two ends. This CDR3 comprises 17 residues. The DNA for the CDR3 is TGTGCCAGCTCACCACCCTCTGGCAGCTCTGGGGCCAACGTCCTGACTTTC. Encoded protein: CASSPPSGSSGANVLTF. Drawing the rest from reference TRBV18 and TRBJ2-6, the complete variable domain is NAGVMQNPRHLVRRRGQEARLRCSPMKGHSHVYWYRQLPEEGLKFMVYLQKENIIDESGMPKERFSAEFPKEGPSILRIQQVVRGDSAAYFCASSPPSGSSGANVLTFGAGSRLTVL.

The CDR3: CASSRQGGSDTQYF. In DNA, the CDR3 is TGCGCCAGCAGCCGACAGGGGGGATCGGATACGCAGTATTTT. The chain is built from TRBV5-1 and TRBJ2-3, with 9 positions matching TRBD1. V shed 4 bases, J shed 6 bases, and the junction held 6 bases outside the gene matches. CDR3 length: 14 amino acids. CDR1 and CDR2 (germline): SGHRS, YFSETQ.

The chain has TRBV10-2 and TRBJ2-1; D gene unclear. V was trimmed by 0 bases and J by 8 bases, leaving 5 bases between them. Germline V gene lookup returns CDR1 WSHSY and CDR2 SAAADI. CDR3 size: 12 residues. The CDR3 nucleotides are TGCGCCAGCAGTGAGTCTCGGGATGAGCAGTTCTTC. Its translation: CASSESRDEQFF.

The CDR3 DNA reads as TGTGCCATCGGGACAGCCTCTAACTATGGCTACACCTTC. Translated, it gives CAIGTASNYGYTF. The V gene is TRBV6-5, the J gene TRBJ1-2; the match to TRBD1 covers 7 bases. From germline, CDR1 is MNHEY and CDR2 SVGAGI. This CDR3 region has 13 residues. With 10 bases clipped from V and 0 bases from J, the junction kept 5 bases outside the gene matches.

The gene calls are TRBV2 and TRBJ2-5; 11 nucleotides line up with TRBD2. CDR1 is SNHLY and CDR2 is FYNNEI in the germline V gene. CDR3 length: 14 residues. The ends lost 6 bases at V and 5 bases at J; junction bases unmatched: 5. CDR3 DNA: TGTGCCAGCAGACTAGCGGGAGATGTGGAGACCCAGTACTTC. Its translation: CASRLAGDVETQYF.

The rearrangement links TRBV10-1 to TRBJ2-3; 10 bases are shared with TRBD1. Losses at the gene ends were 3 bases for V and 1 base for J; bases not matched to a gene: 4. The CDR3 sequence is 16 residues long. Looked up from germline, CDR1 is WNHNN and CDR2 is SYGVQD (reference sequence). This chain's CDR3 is CASSDPGTGGTDTQYF. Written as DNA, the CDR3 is TGCGCCAGCAGTGACCCCGGGACAGGGGGCACAGATACGCAGTATTTT.

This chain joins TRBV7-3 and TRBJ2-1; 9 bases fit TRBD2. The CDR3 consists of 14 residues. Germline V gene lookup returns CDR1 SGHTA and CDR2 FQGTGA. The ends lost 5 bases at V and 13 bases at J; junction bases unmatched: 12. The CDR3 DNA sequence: TGTGCCAGCAGCCCCGGGACTAGCACGCCGGATCAGTTCTTC. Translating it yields CASSPGTSTPDQFF.

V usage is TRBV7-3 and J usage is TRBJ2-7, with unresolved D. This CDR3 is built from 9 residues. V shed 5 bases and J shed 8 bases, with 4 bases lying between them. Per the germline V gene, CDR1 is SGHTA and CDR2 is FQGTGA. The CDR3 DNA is TGTGCCAGCAGCCTTAAGCAGTACTTC. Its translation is CASSLKQYF.

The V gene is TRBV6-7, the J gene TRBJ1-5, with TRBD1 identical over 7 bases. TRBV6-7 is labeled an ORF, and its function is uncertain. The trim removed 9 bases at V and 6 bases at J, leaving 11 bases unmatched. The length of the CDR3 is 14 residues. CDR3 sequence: CARNPGQSGQPQHF. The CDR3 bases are TGTGCCAGGAATCCGGGACAGTCGGGTCAGCCCCAGCATTTT.

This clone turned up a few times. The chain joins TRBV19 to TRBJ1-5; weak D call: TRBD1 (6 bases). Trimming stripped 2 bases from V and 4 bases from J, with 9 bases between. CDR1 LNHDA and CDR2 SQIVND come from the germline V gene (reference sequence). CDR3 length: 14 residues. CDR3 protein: CASSIFGTNQPQHF. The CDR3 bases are TGTGCCAGTAGTATATTCGGGACAAATCAGCCCCAGCATTTT.

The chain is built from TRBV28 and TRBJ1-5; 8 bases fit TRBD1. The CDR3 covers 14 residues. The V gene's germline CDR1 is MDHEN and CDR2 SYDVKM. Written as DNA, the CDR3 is TGTGGGGCTGCAGGGGGCGGTGGCAATCAGCCCCAGCATTTT. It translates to CGAAGGGGNQPQHF.

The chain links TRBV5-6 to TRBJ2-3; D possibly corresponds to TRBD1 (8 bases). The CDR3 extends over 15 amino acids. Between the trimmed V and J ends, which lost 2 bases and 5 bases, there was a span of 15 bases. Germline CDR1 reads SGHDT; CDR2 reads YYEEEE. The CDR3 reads CASSFDRGGGDTQYF. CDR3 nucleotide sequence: TGTGCCAGCAGCTTCGACAGGGGAGGGGGAGATACGCAGTATTTT.

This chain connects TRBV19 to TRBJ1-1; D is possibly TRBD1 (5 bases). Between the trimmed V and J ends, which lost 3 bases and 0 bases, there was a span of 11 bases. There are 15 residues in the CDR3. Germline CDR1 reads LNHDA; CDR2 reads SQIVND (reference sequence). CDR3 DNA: TGTGCCAGTAGTATGGGCCGACAGCTGAACACTGAAGCTTTCTTT. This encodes CASSMGRQLNTEAFF.

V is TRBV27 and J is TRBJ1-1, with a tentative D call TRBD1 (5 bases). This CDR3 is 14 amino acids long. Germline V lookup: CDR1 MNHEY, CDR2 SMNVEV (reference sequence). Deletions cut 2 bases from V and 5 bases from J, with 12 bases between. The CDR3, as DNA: TGTGCCAGCAGTTTAGTTCGTCAGGGAACTGAAGCTTTCTTT. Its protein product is CASSLVRQGTEAFF.

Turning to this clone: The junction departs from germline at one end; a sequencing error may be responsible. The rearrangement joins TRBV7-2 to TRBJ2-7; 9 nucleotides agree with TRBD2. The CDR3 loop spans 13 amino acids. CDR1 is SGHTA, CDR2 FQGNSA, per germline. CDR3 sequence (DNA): TGTGCCAGCAGCACTGTACTAGCGGGTCCGTCGTTCTTC. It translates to CASSTVLAGPSFF.

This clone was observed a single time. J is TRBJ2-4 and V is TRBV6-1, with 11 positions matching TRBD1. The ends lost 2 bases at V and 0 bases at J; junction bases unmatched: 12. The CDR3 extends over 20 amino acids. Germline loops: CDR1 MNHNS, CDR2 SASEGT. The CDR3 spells CASSEHLRTGGPLAKNIQYF. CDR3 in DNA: TGTGCCAGCAGTGAACATCTCCGGACAGGGGGCCCATTAGCCAAAAACATTCAGTACTTC.

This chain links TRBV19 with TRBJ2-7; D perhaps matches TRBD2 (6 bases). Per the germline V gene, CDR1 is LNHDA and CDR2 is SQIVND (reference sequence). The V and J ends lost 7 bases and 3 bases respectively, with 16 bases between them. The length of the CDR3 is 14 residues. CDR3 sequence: CASTPGGAIYEQYF. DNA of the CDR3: TGTGCCAGTACTCCCGGGGGAGCGATCTACGAGCAGTACTTC.

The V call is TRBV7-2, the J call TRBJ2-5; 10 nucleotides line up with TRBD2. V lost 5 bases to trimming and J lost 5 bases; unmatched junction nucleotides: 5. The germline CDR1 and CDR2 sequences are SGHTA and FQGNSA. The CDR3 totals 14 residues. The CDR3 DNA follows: TGTGCCAGCAGCGAACAGGGACTAGCGGAGACCCAGTACTTC. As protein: CASSEQGLAETQYF.

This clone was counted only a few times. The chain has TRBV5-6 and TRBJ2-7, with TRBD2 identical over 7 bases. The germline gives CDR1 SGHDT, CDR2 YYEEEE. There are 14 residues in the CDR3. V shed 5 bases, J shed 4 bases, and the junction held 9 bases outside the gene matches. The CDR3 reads CASSTWGGDYEQYV. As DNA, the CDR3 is TGTGCCAGCAGTACCTGGGGGGGGGATTACGAGCAGTACGTC.

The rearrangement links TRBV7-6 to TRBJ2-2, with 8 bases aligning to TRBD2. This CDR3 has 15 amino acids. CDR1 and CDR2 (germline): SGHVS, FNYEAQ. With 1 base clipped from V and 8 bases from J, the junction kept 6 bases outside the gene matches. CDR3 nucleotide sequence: TGTGCCAGCAGCTTAGGCCTAGCGGGCTTGGGGGAGCTGTTTTTT. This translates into CASSLGLAGLGELFF.

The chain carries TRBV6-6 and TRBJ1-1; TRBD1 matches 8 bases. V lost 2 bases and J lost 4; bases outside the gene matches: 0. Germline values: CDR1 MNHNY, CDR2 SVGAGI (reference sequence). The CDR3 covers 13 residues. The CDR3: CASSYDRGTEAFF. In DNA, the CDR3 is TGTGCCAGCAGTTACGACAGGGGCACTGAAGCTTTCTTT.

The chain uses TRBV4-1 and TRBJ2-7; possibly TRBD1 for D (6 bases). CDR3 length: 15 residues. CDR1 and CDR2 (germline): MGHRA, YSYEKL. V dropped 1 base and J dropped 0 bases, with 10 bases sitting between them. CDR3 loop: CASSQGQDSSYEQYV. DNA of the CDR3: TGCGCCAGCAGCCAAGGGCAGGACAGCTCCTACGAGCAGTACGTC.

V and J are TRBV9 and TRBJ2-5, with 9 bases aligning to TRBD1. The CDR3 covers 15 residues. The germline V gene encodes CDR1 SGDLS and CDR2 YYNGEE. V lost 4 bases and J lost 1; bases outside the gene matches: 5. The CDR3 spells CASSLRTGAQETQYF. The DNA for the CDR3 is TGTGCCAGCAGCCTACGGACAGGGGCCCAAGAGACCCAGTACTTC.

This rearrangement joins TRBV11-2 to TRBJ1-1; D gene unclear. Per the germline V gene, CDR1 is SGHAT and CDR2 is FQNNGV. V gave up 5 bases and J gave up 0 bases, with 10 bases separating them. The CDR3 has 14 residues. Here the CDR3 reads CASSADYMNTEAFF. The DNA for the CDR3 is TGTGCCAGCAGCGCCGACTACATGAACACTGAAGCTTTCTTT.

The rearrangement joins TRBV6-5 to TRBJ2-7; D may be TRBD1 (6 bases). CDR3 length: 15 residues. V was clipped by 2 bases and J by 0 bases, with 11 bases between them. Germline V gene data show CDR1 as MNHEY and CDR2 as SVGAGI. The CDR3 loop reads CASSYRDTNSYEQYV. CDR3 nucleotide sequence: TGTGCCAGCAGTTACCGGGACACTAACTCCTACGAGCAGTACGTC.

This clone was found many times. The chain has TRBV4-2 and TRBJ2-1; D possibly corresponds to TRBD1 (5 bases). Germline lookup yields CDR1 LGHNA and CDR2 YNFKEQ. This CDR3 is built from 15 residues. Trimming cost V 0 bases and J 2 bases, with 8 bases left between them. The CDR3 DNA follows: TGTGCCAGCAGCCAAGACAGGGAAGCCTACAATGAGCAGTTCTTC. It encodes CASSQDREAYNEQFF.

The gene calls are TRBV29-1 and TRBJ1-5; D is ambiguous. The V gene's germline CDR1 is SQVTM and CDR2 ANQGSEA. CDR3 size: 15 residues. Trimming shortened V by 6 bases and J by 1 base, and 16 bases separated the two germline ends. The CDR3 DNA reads TGCAGCGTCACTACCGGGTCCTCCAGCAATCAGCCCCAGCATTTT. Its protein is CSVTTGSSSNQPQHF.

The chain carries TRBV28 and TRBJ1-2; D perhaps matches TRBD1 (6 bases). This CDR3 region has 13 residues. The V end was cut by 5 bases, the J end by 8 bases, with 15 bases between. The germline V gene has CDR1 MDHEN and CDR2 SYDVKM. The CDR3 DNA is TGTGCCAGCAGTGGGCCGTGGCAGGGGGGCTACACCTTC. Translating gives CASSGPWQGGYTF.

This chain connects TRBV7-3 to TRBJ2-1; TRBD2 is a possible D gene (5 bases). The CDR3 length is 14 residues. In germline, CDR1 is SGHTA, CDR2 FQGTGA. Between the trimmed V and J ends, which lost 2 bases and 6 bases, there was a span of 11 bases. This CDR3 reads CASSLSGKPNEQFF. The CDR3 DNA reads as TGTGCCAGCAGCTTATCGGGGAAACCCAATGAGCAGTTCTTC.

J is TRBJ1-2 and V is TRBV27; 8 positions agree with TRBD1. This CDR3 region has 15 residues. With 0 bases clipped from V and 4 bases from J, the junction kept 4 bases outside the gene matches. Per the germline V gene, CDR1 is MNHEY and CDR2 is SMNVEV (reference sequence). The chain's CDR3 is CASSLSFGQGYGYTF. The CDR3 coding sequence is TGTGCCAGCAGTTTATCCTTCGGACAGGGCTATGGCTACACCTTC.

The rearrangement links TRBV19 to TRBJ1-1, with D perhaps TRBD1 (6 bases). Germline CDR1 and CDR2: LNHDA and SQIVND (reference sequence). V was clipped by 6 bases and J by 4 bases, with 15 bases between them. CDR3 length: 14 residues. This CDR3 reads CASRTGTKSTEAFF. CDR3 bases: TGTGCCAGTAGAACCGGGACAAAAAGCACTGAAGCTTTCTTT.

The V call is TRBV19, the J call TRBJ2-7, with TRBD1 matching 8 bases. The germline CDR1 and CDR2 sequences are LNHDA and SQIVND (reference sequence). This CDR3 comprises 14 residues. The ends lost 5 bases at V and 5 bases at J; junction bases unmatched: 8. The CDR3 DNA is TGTGCCAGTAGTTGGGACAGGTTTGAGAACGAGCAGTACTTC. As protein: CASSWDRFENEQYF.